These 5 T cell receptor beta chains share one sample of origin, sequenced in a study of T cell changes during pregnancy in multiple sclerosis. Measured with immunoSEQ multiplex PCR; TCRdb has only the in-frame clones, and not every one. The repertoire holds tens of thousands of clones, with around 92% as singletons. Source: peripheral blood, taken in the third trimester of pregnancy. All receptors derive from a female donor in good health, enrolled as a control in a pregnancy study.

The rearrangement joins TRBV28 to TRBJ1-1; TRBD1 might be the D (6 bases). Germline loops: CDR1 MDHEN, CDR2 SYDVKM. The CDR3 is 15 residues long. V dropped 2 bases and J dropped 4 bases, with 14 bases sitting between them. The CDR3 nucleotides read TGTGCCAGCAGTTTAAGTTCAGGGGTAGGCACTGAAGCTTTCTTT. Translated, it gives CASSLSSGVGTEAFF.

The chain carries TRBV5-5 and TRBJ2-2, with D unresolved. The V gene's germline CDR1 is SGHKS and CDR2 YYEKEE (reference sequence). The CDR3 loop spans 16 amino acids. Trimming removed 0 bases at V and 0 bases at J, with 9 bases between. The CDR3 nucleotides read TGTGCCAGCAGCTTGGAGTCCCGGGCGAACACCGGGGAGCTGTTTTTT. Its translation: CASSLESRANTGELFF.

The rearrangement joins TRBV5-6 to TRBJ1-6; D remains ambiguous. The CDR3 has 18 residues. Germline lookup yields CDR1 SGHDT and CDR2 YYEEEE. The V end was cut by 4 bases, the J end by 0 bases, with 17 bases between. The CDR3, as DNA: TGTGCCAGCAGCCCCTTTGTCCTAGCGAGCTCCTATAATTCACCCCTCCACTTT. Amino acids: CASSPFVLASSYNSPLHF.

The chain uses TRBV25-1 and TRBJ1-2; D is unclear. The CDR3 covers 13 residues. Germline CDR1 is MGHDK and CDR2 is SYGVNS. V shed 5 bases and J shed 8 bases, with 15 bases lying between them. The CDR3 loop reads CASSQPPGFGYTF. DNA for the CDR3: TGTGCCAGCAGTCAGCCCCCAGGTTTCGGCTACACCTTC.

The V gene is TRBV7-2, the J gene TRBJ1-6; the match to TRBD1 covers 7 bases. Per germline, CDR1 SGHTA and CDR2 FQGNSA. The trim removed 2 bases at V and 4 bases at J, leaving 14 bases unmatched. The CDR3 length is 19 residues. The CDR3 loop is CASSLLKTGTVFYNSPLHF. CDR3 nucleotides: TGTGCCAGCAGCTTACTTAAAACCGGGACAGTCTTTTATAATTCACCCCTCCACTTT.